These T cell receptor beta chains were read from a single sample in a study of fetal regulatory T cell absence and autoimmunity. Sequencing was performed with immunoSEQ multiplex PCR; in TCRdb, only in-frame clones are kept and a portion is missing. This sample has 95,000 or so clones, with 72% found just once. Sample: pancreas tissue. These receptors all stem from a male donor with IPEX syndrome. Each CDR3 is given with its conserved first and last residue.

v_call	j_call	cdr3_aa
TRBV2	TRBJ2-7	CASRGSQYEQYF
TRBV14	TRBJ2-1	CASSQTSGRYNEQFF
TRBV12-5	TRBJ2-3	CASGLVSGGTDTQYF
TRBV2	TRBJ2-1	CASSELGGAYNEQFF
TRBV27	TRBJ2-3	CASSLKNAGGYTDTQYF
TRBV6-1	TRBJ1-4	CASSEEEKLFF
TRBV4-1	TRBJ2-1	CASSQVRWTGHNEQFF
TRBV18	TRBJ1-2	CASSPTGQGNYGYTF
TRBV11-3	TRBJ2-3	CASSPDRGLADTQYF
TRBV18	TRBJ1-5	CASVHRGRGNQPQHF
TRBV9	TRBJ2-3	CASSVADITDTQYF
TRBV5-1	TRBJ1-5	CASSCPRGNQPQHF
TRBV6-6	TRBJ1-1	CASSLRLGSEAFF
TRBV7-8	TRBJ2-1	CASRLKDYNEQFF
TRBV5-4	TRBJ1-2	CASSLGDNWYGYTF
TRBV7-9	TRBJ2-5	CASSQSGVLQETQYF
TRBV6-5	TRBJ1-1	CASSYRGAEAFF
TRBV23-1	TRBJ2-3	CASSHSLGGTDTQYF
TRBV5-1	TRBJ2-7	CASSTGLRPGDEQYF
TRBV6-5	TRBJ1-2	CASSYSGRGYGYTF
TRBV19	TRBJ2-1	CASSIGTRDYNEQFF
TRBV6-1	TRBJ2-7	CASSDRGWYEQYF
TRBV7-9	TRBJ1-2	CASSLTTGIYGYTF
TRBV6-1	TRBJ1-1	CASSEDRSYTEAFF
TRBV10-3	TRBJ2-7	CAISEPPLYEQYF
TRBV5-5	TRBJ2-3	CASSRGTSGTDTQYF
TRBV9	TRBJ2-5	CASSDNTGRGETQYF
TRBV5-1	TRBJ1-4	CASSLAGGATNEKLFF
TRBV5-5	TRBJ2-7	CASSLHPYEQYF
TRBV13	TRBJ2-7	CASANGTVSYEQYF
TRBV27	TRBJ2-3	CASGLAGDTQYF
TRBV4-1	TRBJ2-1	CASSQRNGLSSYNEQFF
TRBV6-1	TRBJ2-2	CASSEALLRISGGNTGELFF
TRBV6-5	TRBJ2-7	CASSYSTSGERYEQYF
TRBV7-9	TRBJ2-3	CASSRTSGGRTDTQYF
TRBV20-1	TRBJ1-1	CSVGGNTEAFF
TRBV13	TRBJ2-5	CASSLRSASGGRGTQYF
TRBV6-5	TRBJ1-1	CASSYQETDANTEAFF
TRBV29-1	TRBJ2-1	CSARAGDYNEQFF
TRBV27	TRBJ2-3	CASSLQGQGTDTQYF
TRBV9	TRBJ1-2	CASSVGGVYGYTF